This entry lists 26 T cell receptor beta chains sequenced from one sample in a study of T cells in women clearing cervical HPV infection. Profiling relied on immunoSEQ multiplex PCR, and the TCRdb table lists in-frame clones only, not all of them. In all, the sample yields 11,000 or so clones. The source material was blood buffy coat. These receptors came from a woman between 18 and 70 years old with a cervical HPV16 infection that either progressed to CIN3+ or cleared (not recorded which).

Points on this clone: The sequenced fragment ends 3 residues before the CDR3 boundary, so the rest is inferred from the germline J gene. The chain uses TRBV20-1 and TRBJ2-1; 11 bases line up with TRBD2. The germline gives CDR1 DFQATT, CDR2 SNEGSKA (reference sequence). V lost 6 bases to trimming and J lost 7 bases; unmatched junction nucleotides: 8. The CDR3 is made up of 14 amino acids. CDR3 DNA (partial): TGCAGTGCGGGTAGCGGGGGGGCCGGGAATGAG. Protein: CSAGSGGAGNE. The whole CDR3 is CSAGSGGAGNEQFF.

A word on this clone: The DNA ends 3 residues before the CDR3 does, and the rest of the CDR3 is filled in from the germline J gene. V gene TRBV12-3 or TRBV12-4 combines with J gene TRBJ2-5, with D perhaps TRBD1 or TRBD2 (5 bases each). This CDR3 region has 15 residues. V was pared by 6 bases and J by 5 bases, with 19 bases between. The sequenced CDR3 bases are TGTGCCAGCAGCCTGGTAGAGGGGATAATGGAGACC. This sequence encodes CASSLVEGIMET. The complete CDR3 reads CASSLVEGIMETQYF.

The sequenced CDR3 bases are TGCGCCAGCAGCCCACTGACAGACACGGGCTATGGC. Its protein is CASSPLTDTGYG. The entire CDR3 protein is CASSPLTDTGYGYTF. The chain uses TRBV4-1 and TRBJ1-2; D is perhaps TRBD1 (5 bases). The CDR3 end is not reached by the read, which stops 3 residues before it; the germline J gene fills it in. The length of the CDR3 is 15 residues. Germline lookup yields CDR1 MGHRA and CDR2 YSYEKL. Trimming left V 4 bases short and J 4 bases short, with 16 bases between.

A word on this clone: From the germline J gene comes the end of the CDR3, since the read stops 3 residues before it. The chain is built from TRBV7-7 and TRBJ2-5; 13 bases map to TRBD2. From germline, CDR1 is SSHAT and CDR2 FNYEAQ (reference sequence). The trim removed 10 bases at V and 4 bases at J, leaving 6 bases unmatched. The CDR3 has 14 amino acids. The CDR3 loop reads CATGRLAGGETQYF. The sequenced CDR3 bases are TGTGCCACCGGACGACTAGCGGGGGGAGAGACC. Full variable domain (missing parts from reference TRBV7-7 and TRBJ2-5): GAGVSQSPRYKVTKRGQDVTLRCDPISSHATLYWYQQALGQGPEFLTYFNYEAQPDKSGLPSDRFSAERPEGSISTLTIQRTEQRDSAMYRCATGRLAGGETQYFGPGTRLLVL.

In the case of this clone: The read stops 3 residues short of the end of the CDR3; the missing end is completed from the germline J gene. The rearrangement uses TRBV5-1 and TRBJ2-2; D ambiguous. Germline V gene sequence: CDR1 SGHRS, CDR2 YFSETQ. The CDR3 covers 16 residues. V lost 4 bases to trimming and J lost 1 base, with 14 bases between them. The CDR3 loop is CASSPELVRNTGELFF. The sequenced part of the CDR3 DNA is TGCGCCAGCAGCCCGGAGCTAGTCCGGAACACCGGGGAG. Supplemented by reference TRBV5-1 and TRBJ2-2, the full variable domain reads KAGVTQTPRYLIKTRGQQVTLSCSPISGHRSVSWYQQTPGQGLQFLFEYFSETQRNKGNFPGRFSGRQFSNSRSEMNVSTLELGDSALYLCASSPELVRNTGELFFGEGSRLTVL.

The CDR3 loop reads CASSLGGPNTGELFF. The covered CDR3 bases are TGTGCCAGCAGCTTAGGCGGTCCCAACACCGGGGAG. V usage is TRBV11-1 and J usage is TRBJ2-2; D is unresolved. The read terminates 3 residues ahead of where the CDR3 ends, so the germline J gene completes it. The CDR3 spans 15 residues. The germline V gene encodes CDR1 SGHAT and CDR2 FQDESV (reference sequence). Trimming removed 1 base from V and 2 bases from J, with 8 bases in between.

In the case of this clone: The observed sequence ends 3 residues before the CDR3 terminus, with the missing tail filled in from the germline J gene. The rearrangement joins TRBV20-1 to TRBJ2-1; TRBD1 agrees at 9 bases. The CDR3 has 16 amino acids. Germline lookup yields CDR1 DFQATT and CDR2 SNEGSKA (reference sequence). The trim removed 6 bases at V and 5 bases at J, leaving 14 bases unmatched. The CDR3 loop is CSADSVDRGRNNEQFF. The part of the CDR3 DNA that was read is TGCAGTGCCGACTCCGTCGACAGGGGGAGAAACAATGAG.

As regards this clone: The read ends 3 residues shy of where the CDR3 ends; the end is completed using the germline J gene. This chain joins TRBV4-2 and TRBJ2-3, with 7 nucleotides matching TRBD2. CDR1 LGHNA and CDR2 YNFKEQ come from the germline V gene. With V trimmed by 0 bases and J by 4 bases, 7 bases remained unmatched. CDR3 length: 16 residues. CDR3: CASSQESSGVPDTQYF. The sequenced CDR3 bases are TGTGCCAGCAGCCAAGAGTCCAGCGGGGTCCCAGATACG.

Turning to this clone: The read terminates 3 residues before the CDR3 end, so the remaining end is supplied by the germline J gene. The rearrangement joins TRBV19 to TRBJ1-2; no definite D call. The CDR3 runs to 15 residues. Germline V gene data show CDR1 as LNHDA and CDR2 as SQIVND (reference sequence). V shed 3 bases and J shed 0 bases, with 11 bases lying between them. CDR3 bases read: TGTGCCAGTAGTATGGAGGGCCGAGCTAACTATGGC. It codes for CASSMEGRANYG. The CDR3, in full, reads CASSMEGRANYGYTF.

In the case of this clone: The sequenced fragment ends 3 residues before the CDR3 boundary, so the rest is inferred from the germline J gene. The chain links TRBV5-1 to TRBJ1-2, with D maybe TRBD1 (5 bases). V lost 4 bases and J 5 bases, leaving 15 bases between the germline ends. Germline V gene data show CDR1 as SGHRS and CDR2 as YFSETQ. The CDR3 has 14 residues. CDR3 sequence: CASSLEGDLYGYTF. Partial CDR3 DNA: TGCGCCAGCAGCCTGGAAGGGGACTTATATGGC.

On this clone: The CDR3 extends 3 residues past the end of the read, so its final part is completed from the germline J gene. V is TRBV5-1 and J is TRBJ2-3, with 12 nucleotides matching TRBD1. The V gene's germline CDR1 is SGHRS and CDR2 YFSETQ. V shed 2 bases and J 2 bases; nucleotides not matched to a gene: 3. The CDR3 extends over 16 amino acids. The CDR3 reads CASSFRDRGPTDTQYF. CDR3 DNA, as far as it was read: TGCGCCAGCAGCTTTCGGGACAGGGGGCCCACAGATACG.

The CDR3 bases that were read are TGTGCCAGCAGTCAGTCAGAAGCTAACTATGGC. It specifies CASSQSEANYG. In full, the CDR3 is CASSQSEANYGYTF. This chain links TRBV11-1 with TRBJ1-2; D is uncertain. The read gets to within 3 residues of the CDR3 end, and the germline J gene fills in the rest. Germline V gene sequence: CDR1 SGHAT, CDR2 FQDESV (reference sequence). The CDR3 spans 14 residues. Trimming stripped 6 bases from V and 0 bases from J, with 11 bases between.

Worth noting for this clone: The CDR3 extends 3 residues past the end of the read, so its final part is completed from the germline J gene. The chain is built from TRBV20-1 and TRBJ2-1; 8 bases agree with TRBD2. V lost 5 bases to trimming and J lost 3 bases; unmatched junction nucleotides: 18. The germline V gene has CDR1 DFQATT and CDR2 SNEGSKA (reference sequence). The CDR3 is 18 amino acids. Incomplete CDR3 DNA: TGCAGTGCTCTGAAACCGGGACTAGTGGGGGCAGTCTACAATGAG. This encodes CSALKPGLVGAVYNE. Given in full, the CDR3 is CSALKPGLVGAVYNEQFF.

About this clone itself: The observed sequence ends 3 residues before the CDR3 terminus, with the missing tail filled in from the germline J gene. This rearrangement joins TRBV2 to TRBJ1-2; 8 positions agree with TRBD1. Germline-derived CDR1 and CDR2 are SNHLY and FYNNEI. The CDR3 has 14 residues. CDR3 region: CASSGSDRGPAYTF. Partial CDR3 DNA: TGTGCCAGCAGTGGATCAGACAGGGGACCTGCC.

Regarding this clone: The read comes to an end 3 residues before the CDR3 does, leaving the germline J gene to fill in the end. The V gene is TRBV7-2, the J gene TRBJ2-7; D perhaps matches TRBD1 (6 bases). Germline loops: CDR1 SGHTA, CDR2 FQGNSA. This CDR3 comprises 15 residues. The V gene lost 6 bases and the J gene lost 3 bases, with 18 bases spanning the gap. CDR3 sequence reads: CASRLNRAEDYEQYF. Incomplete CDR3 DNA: TGTGCCAGCAGATTAAACAGGGCCGAGGACTACGAG.

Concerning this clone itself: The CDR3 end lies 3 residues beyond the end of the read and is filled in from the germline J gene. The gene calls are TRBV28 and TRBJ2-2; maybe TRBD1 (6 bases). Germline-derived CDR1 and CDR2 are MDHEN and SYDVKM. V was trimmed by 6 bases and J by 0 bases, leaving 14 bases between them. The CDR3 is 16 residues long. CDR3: CASRDRDTPNTGELFF. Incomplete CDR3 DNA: TGTGCCAGCAGAGACCGGGACACACCGAACACCGGGGAG.

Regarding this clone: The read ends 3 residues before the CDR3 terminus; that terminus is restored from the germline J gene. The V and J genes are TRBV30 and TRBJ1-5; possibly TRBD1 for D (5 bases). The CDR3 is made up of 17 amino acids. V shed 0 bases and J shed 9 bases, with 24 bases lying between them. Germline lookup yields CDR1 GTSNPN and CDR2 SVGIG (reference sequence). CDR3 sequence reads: CAWSVVGAGPGSLPQHF. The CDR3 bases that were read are TGTGCCTGGAGTGTAGTAGGGGCAGGCCCCGGGAGTTTGCCC.

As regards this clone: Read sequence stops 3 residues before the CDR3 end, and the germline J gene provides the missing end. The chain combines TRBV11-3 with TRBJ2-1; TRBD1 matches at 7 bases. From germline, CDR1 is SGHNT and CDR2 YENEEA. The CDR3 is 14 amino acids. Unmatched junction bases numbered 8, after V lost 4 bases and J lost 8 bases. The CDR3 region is CASSSGQPRDEQFF. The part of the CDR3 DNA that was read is TGTGCCAGCAGCTCGGGACAGCCCAGGGATGAG.

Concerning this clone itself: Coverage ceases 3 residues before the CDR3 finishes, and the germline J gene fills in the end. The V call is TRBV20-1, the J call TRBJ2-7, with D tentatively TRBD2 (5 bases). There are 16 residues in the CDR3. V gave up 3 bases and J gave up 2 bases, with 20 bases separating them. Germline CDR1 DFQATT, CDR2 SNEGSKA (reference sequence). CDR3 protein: CSARSTAAVQTYEQYF. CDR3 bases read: TGCAGTGCTAGGAGTACAGCGGCAGTTCAAACCTACGAG.

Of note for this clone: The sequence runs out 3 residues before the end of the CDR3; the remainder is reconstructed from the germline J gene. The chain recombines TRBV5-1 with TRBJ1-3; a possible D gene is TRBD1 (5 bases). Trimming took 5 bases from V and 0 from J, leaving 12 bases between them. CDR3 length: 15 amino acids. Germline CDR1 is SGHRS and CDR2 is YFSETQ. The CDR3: CASRPTGASGNTIYF. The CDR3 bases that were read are TGCGCCAGCAGACCCACAGGTGCCTCTGGAAACACC.

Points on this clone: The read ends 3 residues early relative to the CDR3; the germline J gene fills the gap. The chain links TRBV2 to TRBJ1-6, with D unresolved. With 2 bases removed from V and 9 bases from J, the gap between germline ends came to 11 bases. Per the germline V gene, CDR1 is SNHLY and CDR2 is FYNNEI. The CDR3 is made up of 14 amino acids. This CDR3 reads CASSELFTRSPLHF. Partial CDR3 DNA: TGTGCCAGCAGTGAATTATTTACTCGTTCACCC.

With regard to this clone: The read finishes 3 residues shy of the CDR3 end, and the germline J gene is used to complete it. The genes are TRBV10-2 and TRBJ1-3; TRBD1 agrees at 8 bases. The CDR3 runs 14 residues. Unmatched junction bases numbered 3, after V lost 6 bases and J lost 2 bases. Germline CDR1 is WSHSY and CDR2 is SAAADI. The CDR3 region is CASSLTGAGNTIYF. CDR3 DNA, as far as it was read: TGCGCCAGCAGCCTGACAGGGGCTGGAAACACC.

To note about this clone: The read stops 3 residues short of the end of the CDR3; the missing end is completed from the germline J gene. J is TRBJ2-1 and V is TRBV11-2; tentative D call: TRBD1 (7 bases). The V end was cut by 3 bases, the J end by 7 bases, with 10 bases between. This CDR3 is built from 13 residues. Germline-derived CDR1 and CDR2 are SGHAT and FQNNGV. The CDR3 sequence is CASSLQGGNEQFF. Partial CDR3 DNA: TGTGCCAGCAGCTTGCAGGGGGGTAATGAG.

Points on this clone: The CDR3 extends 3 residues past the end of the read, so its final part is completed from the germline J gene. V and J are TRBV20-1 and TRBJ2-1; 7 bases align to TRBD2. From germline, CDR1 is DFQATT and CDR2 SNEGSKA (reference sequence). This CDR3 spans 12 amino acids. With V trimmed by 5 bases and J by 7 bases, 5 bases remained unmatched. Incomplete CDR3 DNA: TGCAGTGCTTCTAGCGGAACTAATGAG. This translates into CSASSGTNE. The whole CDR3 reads CSASSGTNEQFF.

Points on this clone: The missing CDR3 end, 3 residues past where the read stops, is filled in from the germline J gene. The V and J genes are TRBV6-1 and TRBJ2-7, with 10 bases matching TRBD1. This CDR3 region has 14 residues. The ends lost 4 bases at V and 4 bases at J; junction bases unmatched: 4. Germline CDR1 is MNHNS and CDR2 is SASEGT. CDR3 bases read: TGTGCCAGCAGTGGCCGGGACAGGGGTTACGAG. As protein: CASSGRDRGYE. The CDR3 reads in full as CASSGRDRGYEQYF.

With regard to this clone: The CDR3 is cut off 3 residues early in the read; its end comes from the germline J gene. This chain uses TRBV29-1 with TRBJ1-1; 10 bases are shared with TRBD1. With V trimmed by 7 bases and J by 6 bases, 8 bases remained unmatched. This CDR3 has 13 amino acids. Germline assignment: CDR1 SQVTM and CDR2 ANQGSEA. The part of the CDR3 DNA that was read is TGCAGCGGGGGACAGGGGATCATCCCTGAA. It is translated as CSGGQGIIPE. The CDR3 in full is CSGGQGIIPEAFF.